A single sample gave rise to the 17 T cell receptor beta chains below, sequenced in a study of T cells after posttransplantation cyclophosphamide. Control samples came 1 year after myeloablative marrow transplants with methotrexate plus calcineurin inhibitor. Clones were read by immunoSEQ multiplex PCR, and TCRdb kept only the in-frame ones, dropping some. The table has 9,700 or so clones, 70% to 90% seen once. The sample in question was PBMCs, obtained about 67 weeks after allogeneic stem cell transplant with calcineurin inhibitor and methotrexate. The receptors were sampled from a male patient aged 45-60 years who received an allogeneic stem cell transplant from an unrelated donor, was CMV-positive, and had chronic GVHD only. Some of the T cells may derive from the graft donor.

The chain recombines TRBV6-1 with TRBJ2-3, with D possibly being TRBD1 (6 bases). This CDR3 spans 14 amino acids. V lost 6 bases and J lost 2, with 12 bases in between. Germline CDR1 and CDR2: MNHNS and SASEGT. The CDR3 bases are TGTGCCAGCAGGACCCAGGGGTTCACAGATACGCAGTATTTT. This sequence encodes CASRTQGFTDTQYF.

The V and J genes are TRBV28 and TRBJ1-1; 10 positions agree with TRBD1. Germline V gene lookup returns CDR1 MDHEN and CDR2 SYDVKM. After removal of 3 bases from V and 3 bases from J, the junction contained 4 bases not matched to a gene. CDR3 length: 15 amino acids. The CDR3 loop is CASSLTGGSYTEAFF. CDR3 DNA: TGTGCCAGCAGTTTGACAGGGGGCTCCTACACTGAAGCTTTCTTT. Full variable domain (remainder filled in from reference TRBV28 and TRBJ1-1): DVKVTQSSRYLVKRTGEKVFLECVQDMDHENMFWYRQDPGLGLRLIYFSYDVKMKEKGDIPEGYSVSREKKERFSLILESASTNQTSMYLCASSLTGGSYTEAFFGQGTRLTVV.

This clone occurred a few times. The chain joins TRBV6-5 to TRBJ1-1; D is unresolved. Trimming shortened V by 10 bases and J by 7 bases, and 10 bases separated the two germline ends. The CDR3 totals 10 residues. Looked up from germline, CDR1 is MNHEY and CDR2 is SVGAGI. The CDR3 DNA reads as TGTGCCACCTTCCAGGTTGAAGCTTTCTTT. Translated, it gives CATFQVEAFF.

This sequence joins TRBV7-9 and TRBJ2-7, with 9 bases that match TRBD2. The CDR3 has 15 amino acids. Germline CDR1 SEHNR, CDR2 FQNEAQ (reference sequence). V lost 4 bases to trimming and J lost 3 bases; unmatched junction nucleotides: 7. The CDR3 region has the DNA TGTGCCAGCAGCTCAACGGAGCGGGGGGTCTACGAGCAGTACTTC. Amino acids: CASSSTERGVYEQYF.

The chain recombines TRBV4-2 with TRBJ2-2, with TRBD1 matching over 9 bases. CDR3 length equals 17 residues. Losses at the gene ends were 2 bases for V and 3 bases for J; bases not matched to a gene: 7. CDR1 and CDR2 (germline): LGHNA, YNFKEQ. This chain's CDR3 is CASSQPTGTGHTGELFF. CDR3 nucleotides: TGTGCCAGCAGCCAACCTACCGGGACAGGGCACACCGGGGAGCTGTTTTTT.

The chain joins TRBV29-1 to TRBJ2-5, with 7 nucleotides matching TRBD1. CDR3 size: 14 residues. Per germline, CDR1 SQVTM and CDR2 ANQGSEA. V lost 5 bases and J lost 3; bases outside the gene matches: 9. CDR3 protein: CSVPFSGTEETQYF. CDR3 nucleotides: TGCAGCGTTCCATTTTCCGGGACAGAAGAGACCCAGTACTTC.

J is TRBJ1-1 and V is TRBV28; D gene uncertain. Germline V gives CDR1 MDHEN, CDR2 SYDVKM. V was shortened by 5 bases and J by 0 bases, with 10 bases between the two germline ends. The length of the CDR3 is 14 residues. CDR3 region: CASSQVSVNTEAFF. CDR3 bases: TGTGCCAGCAGTCAGGTTAGCGTGAACACTGAAGCTTTCTTT. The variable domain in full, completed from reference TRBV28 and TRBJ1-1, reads DVKVTQSSRYLVKRTGEKVFLECVQDMDHENMFWYRQDPGLGLRLIYFSYDVKMKEKGDIPEGYSVSREKKERFSLILESASTNQTSMYLCASSQVSVNTEAFFGQGTRLTVV.

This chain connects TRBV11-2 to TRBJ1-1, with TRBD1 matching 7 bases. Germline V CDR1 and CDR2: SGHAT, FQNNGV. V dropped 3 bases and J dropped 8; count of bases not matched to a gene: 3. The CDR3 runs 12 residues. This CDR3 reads CASSFEGAEAFF. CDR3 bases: TGTGCCAGCAGCTTTGAGGGGGCAGAAGCTTTCTTT.

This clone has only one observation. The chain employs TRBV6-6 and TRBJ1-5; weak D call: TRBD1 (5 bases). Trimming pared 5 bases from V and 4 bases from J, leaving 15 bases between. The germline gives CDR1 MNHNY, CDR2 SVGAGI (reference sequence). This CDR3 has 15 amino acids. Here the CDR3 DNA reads TGTGCCAGCAGTGCTGACGCGGGGGGGAATCAGCCCCAGCATTTT. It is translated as CASSADAGGNQPQHF.

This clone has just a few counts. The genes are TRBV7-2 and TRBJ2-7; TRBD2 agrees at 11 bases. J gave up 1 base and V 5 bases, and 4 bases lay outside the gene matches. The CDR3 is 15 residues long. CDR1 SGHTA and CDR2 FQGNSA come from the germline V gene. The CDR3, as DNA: TGTGCCAGCAGCGCTAGCGGGGGGCCTTCCTACGAGCAGTACTTC. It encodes CASSASGGPSYEQYF.

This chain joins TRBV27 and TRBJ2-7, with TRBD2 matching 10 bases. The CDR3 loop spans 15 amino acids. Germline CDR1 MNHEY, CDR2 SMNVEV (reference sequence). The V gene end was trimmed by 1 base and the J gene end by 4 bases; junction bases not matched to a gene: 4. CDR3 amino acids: CASSLYGTSVYEQYF. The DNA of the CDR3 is TGTGCCAGCAGTTTATACGGGACTAGCGTATACGAGCAGTACTTC.

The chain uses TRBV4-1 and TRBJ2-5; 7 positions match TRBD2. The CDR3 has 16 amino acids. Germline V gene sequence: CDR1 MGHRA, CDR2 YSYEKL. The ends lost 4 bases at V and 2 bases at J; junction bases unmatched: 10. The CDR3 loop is CASSRGRLAEQETQYF. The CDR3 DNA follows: TGCGCCAGCAGCCGAGGGAGACTAGCCGAGCAAGAGACCCAGTACTTC.

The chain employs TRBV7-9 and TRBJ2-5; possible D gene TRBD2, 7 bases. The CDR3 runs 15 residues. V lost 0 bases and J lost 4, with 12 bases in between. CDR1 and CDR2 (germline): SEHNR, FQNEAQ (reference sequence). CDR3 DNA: TGTGCCAGCAGCTTAGCGGGGGGGCCCGTAGAGACCCAGTACTTC. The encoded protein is CASSLAGGPVETQYF.

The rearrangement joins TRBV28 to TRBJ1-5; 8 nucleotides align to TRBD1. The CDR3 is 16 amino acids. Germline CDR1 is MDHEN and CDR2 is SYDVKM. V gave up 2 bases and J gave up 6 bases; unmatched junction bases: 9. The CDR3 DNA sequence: TGTGCCAGCAGTTTACCCCTCCAGGGGGCCAGTCAGCCCCAGCATTTT. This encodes CASSLPLQGASQPQHF.

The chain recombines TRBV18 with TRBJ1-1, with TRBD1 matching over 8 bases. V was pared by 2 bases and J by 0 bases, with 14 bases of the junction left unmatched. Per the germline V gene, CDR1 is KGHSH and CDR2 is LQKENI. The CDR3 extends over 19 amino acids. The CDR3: CASSPGGRTGRVVNTEAFF. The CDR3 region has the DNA TGTGCCAGCTCACCAGGTGGAAGGACAGGGAGGGTCGTGAACACTGAAGCTTTCTTT.

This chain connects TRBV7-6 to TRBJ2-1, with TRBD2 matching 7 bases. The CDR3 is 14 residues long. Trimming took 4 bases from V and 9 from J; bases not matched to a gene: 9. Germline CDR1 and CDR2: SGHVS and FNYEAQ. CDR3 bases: TGTGCCAGCAGCTCCGGGGGGAAACAGCTTGAGCAGTTCTTC. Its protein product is CASSSGGKQLEQFF. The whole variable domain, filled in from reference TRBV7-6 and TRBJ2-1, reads GAGVSQSPRYKVTKRGQDVALRCDPISGHVSLYWYRQALGQGPEFLTYFNYEAQQDKSGLPNDRFSAERPEGSISTLTIQRTEQRDSAMYRCASSSGGKQLEQFFGPGTRLTVL.

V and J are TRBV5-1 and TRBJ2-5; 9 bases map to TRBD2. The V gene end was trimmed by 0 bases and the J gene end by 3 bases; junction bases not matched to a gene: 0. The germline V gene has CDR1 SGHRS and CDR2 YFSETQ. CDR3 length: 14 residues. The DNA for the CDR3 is TGCGCCAGCAGCTTGGTAGCGGGGGAAGAGACCCAGTACTTC. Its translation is CASSLVAGEETQYF. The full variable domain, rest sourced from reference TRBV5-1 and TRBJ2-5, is KAGVTQTPRYLIKTRGQQVTLSCSPISGHRSVSWYQQTPGQGLQFLFEYFSETQRNKGNFPGRFSGRQFSNSRSEMNVSTLELGDSALYLCASSLVAGEETQYFGPGTRLLVL.